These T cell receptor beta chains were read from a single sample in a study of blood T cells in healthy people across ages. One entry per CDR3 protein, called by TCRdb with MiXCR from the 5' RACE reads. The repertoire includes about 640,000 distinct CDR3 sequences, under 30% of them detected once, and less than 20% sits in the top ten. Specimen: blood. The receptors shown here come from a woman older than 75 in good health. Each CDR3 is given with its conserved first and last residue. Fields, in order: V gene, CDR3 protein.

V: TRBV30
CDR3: CAWLQGIEAFF

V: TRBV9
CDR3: CASSELDTSNQPQHF

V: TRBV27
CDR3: CASRAGRGYTF

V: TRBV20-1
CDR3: CSAFIAGGRGETQYF

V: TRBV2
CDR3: CASSAGRGPNQPQHF

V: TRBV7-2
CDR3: CASSLRVAGGADYTF

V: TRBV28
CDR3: CTSSPYRVEQGEAFF

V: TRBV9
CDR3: CASSVVSSEAFF

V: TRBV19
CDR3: CASTQGGTTNEKLFF

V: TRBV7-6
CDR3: CASSPRDTLVVTAELFF

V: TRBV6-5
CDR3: CASSPSLGSYEQYF

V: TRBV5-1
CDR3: CASSRDQAYTQYF

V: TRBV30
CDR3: CAWSLLRAGRPTRVAKNIQYF

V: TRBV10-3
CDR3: CAISGGATYEQYF

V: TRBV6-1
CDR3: CASRDFVSYEQYF

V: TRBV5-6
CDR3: CASSWGQGSTYEQYF

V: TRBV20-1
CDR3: CSARVPSGLNNQPQHF

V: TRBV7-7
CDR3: CASSPIRSGANVLTF

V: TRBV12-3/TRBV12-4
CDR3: CASSPEGLTTDTQYF

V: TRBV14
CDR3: CASSHYRWDESEAFF

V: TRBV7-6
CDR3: CASNPRSDETQYF

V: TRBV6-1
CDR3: CASSEYEQFF